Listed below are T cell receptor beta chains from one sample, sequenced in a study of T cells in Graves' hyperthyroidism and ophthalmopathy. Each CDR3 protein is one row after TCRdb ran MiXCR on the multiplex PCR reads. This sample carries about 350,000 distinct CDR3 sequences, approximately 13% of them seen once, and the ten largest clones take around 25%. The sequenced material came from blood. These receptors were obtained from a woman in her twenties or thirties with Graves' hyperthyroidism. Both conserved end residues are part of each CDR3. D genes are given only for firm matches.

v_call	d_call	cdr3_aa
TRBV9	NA	CASSPGGDSYNEQFF
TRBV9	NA	CASSVGSNRATGELFF
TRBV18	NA	CASSPDPGQRGYEQYF
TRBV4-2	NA	CASSQVGKDTDTQYF
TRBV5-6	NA	CASSLDQVGQSNQPQHF
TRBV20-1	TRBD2	CSARDFETSSDEQFF
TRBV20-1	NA	CSAPLSRGVSYNEQFF
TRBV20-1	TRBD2	CSVLAGAVEQYF
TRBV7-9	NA	CASSLEAGGRSLHEQYF
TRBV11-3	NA	CASSLEERYSKGNTGELFF
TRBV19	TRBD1	CASSISGTVSPEQYF
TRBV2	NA	CASSAVGGISNQPQHF
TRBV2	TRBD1	CASIRDRGQETQYF
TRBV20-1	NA	CSASGNSGANVLTF
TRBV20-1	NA	CSARMDVTYEQYF
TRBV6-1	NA	CASRGTYNTGEPFF
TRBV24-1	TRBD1	CATSDATGGGFTGELFF
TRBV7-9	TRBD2	CASSRGLADKETQYF
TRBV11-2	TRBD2	CASSGGTSGSRADTQYF
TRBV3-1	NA	CASGSWGQNSPLHF
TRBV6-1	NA	CASSSKLLETQYF
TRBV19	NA	CASTLRRGEKLFF
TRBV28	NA	CASNAGFYEQYF